The 30 T cell receptor beta chains below all came from one sample that was sequenced in a study of graft-versus-host responses after intestinal transplantation. The assay was immunoSEQ multiplex PCR, and TCRdb's table has in-frame clones only and misses some. Of 80,000 or so clones in the sample, roughly 90% were seen once. Sequencing used PBMCs, obtained 98 days after intestinal transplantation. Source of these receptors: a human patient who received an intestinal transplant, so some T cells may come from the graft donor.

The genes are TRBV5-4 and TRBJ2-7, with TRBD2 as a possible D gene (7 bases). V lost 4 bases and J lost 7, with 18 bases in between. The CDR3 runs 14 residues. The germline V gene has CDR1 SGHNT and CDR2 YYREEE (reference sequence). The CDR3 nucleotides read TGTGCCAGCAGCCGTGGACTAGTAGGGGGGGAGCAGTACTTC. This codes for CASSRGLVGGEQYF.

The gene calls are TRBV27 and TRBJ2-1; no reliable D call. The CDR3 is made up of 15 amino acids. Germline values: CDR1 MNHEY, CDR2 SMNVEV (reference sequence). The ends were cut back, 5 bases at V and 5 bases at J, with 16 bases in the middle. The CDR3 loop is CASSPQPTLHNEQFF. The CDR3, as DNA: TGTGCCAGCAGTCCTCAGCCTACTCTACACAATGAGCAGTTCTTC.

The chain is built from TRBV19 and TRBJ1-4; TRBD1 matches 10 bases. The germline V gene has CDR1 LNHDA and CDR2 SQIVND (reference sequence). Trimming at V came to 4 bases and at J to 5 bases, leaving 4 bases not matched to a gene. CDR3 length equals 15 residues. This CDR3 reads CASSTGTGDNEKLFF. The CDR3 DNA reads TGTGCCAGTAGTACCGGGACAGGGGACAATGAAAAACTGTTTTTT.

The chain links TRBV29-1 to TRBJ2-1; 7 bases map to TRBD1. Germline-derived CDR1 and CDR2 are SQVTM and ANQGSEA. J was trimmed by 12 bases and V by 0 bases; bases with no gene match: 2. The CDR3 is 11 amino acids. The CDR3 here is CSVEEPGGQFF. The DNA of the CDR3 is TGCAGCGTTGAAGAACCAGGGGGGCAGTTCTTC.

The rearrangement joins TRBV4-1 to TRBJ2-7, with 8 bases fitting TRBD2. Germline V CDR1 and CDR2: MGHRA, YSYEKL. The ends lost 5 bases at V and 0 bases at J; junction bases unmatched: 15. The CDR3 is made up of 18 amino acids. The CDR3 loop is CASSYKSRGSGNSYEQYF. The CDR3 DNA follows: TGCGCCAGCAGCTACAAGAGCCGTGGTAGCGGGAACTCCTACGAGCAGTACTTC.

The chain employs TRBV25-1 and TRBJ2-1, with 14 nucleotides matching TRBD2. Germline CDR1 reads MGHDK; CDR2 reads SYGVNS. This CDR3 region has 18 residues. The trim removed 0 bases at V and 4 bases at J, leaving 5 bases unmatched. The CDR3 spells CASSEYGGLAGEYNEQFF. The CDR3 DNA follows: TGTGCCAGCAGTGAATATGGGGGACTAGCGGGAGAATACAATGAGCAGTTCTTC.

The J gene is TRBJ2-3, the V gene TRBV5-1, with 13 bases aligning to TRBD2. The junction had 10 bases not matched to a gene; V was cut back by 9 bases and J by 6 bases. The CDR3 is 15 amino acids. The germline V gene encodes CDR1 SGHRS and CDR2 YFSETQ. The CDR3 bases are TGCGCCACCGCCGCCGGGACTAGCGGGATGGATACGCAGTATTTT. Its translation is CATAAGTSGMDTQYF. Drawing the rest from reference TRBV5-1 and TRBJ2-3, the complete variable domain is KAGVTQTPRYLIKTRGQQVTLSCSPISGHRSVSWYQQTPGQGLQFLFEYFSETQRNKGNFPGRFSGRQFSNSRSEMNVSTLELGDSALYLCATAAGTSGMDTQYFGPGTRLTVL.

The chain joins TRBV11-2 to TRBJ2-1; 9 nucleotides line up with TRBD1. V shed 2 bases and J 9 bases; nucleotides not matched to a gene: 8. The CDR3 loop spans 15 amino acids. CDR1 and CDR2 from the germline V gene are SGHAT and FQNNGV. The CDR3 region is CASSLNGQGLSEQFF. The CDR3 DNA sequence: TGTGCCAGCAGCTTAAATGGACAGGGGCTCAGTGAGCAGTTCTTC.

The chain is built from TRBV7-9 and TRBJ2-5; D unresolved. In germline, CDR1 is SEHNR, CDR2 FQNEAQ (reference sequence). The CDR3 is 12 residues long. Trimming left V 3 bases short and J 5 bases short, with 7 bases between. The CDR3 nucleotides read TGTGCCAGCAGCTTTGGAGTCGAGACCCAGTACTTC. It encodes CASSFGVETQYF.

The chain links TRBV27 to TRBJ1-4, with 8 bases fitting TRBD1. The CDR3 sequence is 20 residues long. Looked up from germline, CDR1 is MNHEY and CDR2 is SMNVEV (reference sequence). J gave up 8 bases and V 3 bases, and 23 bases lay outside the gene matches. The CDR3 DNA reads as TGTGCCAGCAGTTTCCCCACGCGCCGGGACAGGTCCGACGTGGAAGAAAAACTGTTTTTT. Translated: CASSFPTRRDRSDVEEKLFF.

The chain has TRBV6-5 and TRBJ2-1; D is uncertain. V shed 2 bases and J shed 9 bases, with 11 bases lying between them. Germline CDR1 reads MNHEY; CDR2 reads SVGAGI. There are 13 residues in the CDR3. CDR3 residues: CASSYEAASEQFF. CDR3 sequence (DNA): TGTGCCAGCAGTTACGAGGCTGCCAGTGAGCAGTTCTTC.

The V call is TRBV7-2, the J call TRBJ2-3; 10 bases are a match to TRBD2. J was trimmed by 4 bases and V by 1 base; bases with no gene match: 5. CDR3 length equals 16 residues. Germline V gene sequence: CDR1 SGHTA, CDR2 FQGNSA. CDR3 nucleotide sequence: TGTGCCAGCAGCTTAGGTGTAGCGGGAGGATCAGATACGCAGTATTTT. It translates to CASSLGVAGGSDTQYF.

This chain links TRBV6-9 with TRBJ1-3; D is unresolved. Deletions cut 5 bases from V and 2 bases from J, with 13 bases between. Germline V gene lookup returns CDR1 MNHGY and CDR2 SVAAGI. The CDR3 consists of 15 residues. CDR3 amino acids: CASSPILGPGNTIYF. CDR3 bases: TGTGCCAGCAGTCCAATCCTCGGTCCTGGAAACACCATATATTTT.

CDR3 sequence: CASSLEGGSNTGELFF. CDR3 sequence (DNA): TGTGCCAGCAGCTTGGAGGGGGGCTCGAACACCGGGGAGCTGTTTTTT. The genes are TRBV7-6 and TRBJ2-2; D may match TRBD1 or TRBD2 (6 bases each). CDR3 length: 16 residues. CDR1 and CDR2 from the germline V gene are SGHVS and FNYEAQ. Trimming shortened V by 3 bases and J by 0 bases, and 11 bases separated the two germline ends.

The chain recombines TRBV6-1 with TRBJ2-1, with D hard to call. Deletions cut 2 bases from V and 0 bases from J, with 11 bases between. The germline gives CDR1 MNHNS, CDR2 SASEGT. The CDR3 has 16 residues. The CDR3 DNA follows: TGTGCCAGCAGTGAAAGAAGCTTTAGCTCCTACAATGAGCAGTTCTTC. This encodes CASSERSFSSYNEQFF.

The chain is built from TRBV5-1 and TRBJ1-2; a possible D gene is TRBD1 (6 bases). The germline V and J ends were trimmed by 4 bases and 5 bases, with 18 bases remaining between them. The germline gives CDR1 SGHRS, CDR2 YFSETQ. This CDR3 is built from 15 residues. Here the CDR3 reads CASSPGQGGGYGYTF. CDR3 nucleotides: TGCGCCAGCAGCCCCGGCCAGGGAGGGGGATATGGCTACACCTTC.

This chain uses TRBV28 with TRBJ2-3; no definite D call. Germline CDR1 is MDHEN and CDR2 is SYDVKM. This CDR3 is 14 amino acids long. V lost 2 bases and J lost 5, with 11 bases in between. The CDR3 bases are TGTGCCAGCAGTTTAGAACGGCCCGGAGATACGCAGTATTTT. Its protein is CASSLERPGDTQYF.

The rearrangement joins TRBV6-1 to TRBJ2-1; 10 nucleotides align to TRBD2. Trimming cost V 4 bases and J 6 bases; bases outside gene matches: 0. This CDR3 comprises 13 residues. The germline CDR1 and CDR2 sequences are MNHNS and SASEGT. The DNA of the CDR3 is TGTGCCAGCAGTGGGACTAGCGGCAATGAGCAGTTCTTC. Translation: CASSGTSGNEQFF.

This chain joins TRBV4-2 and TRBJ2-1, with a weak D call TRBD1 (6 bases). CDR3 length: 17 residues. Germline V lookup: CDR1 LGHNA, CDR2 YNFKEQ. Trimming removed 2 bases at V and 4 bases at J, with 18 bases between. CDR3 coding DNA: TGTGCCAGCAGCCAATCCCCCGACAGGCGAAATTACAATGAGCAGTTCTTC. Translation: CASSQSPDRRNYNEQFF.

The sample holds one count of this clone. The V gene is TRBV29-1, the J gene TRBJ1-3; D possibly corresponds to TRBD1 (6 bases). With 2 bases removed from V and 1 base from J, the gap between germline ends came to 15 bases. CDR3 length equals 16 residues. CDR1 is SQVTM and CDR2 is ANQGSEA in the germline V gene. The CDR3 DNA sequence: TGCAGCGTTGAATGGCGGGGGCAGGTGTCTGGAAACACCATATATTTT. Translation gives CSVEWRGQVSGNTIYF.

The J gene is TRBJ2-3, the V gene TRBV5-4; 7 bases are shared with TRBD2. Germline V gene sequence: CDR1 SGHNT, CDR2 YYREEE (reference sequence). The ends lost 0 bases at V and 2 bases at J; junction bases unmatched: 6. This CDR3 has 16 amino acids. The CDR3 region is CASSLGTRTSTDTQYF. CDR3 DNA: TGTGCCAGCAGCTTGGGGACTAGGACATCCACAGATACGCAGTATTTT.

The V call is TRBV11-2, the J call TRBJ1-1, with D unclear. This CDR3 region has 16 residues. Germline V gene lookup returns CDR1 SGHAT and CDR2 FQNNGV. Trimming removed 5 bases from V and 0 bases from J, with 16 bases in between. CDR3 loop: CASSLWRATMNTEAFF. The CDR3 DNA follows: TGTGCCAGCAGCCTTTGGAGGGCGACAATGAACACTGAAGCTTTCTTT.

J is TRBJ2-5 and V is TRBV2, with 8 bases identical to TRBD2. Germline CDR1 is SNHLY and CDR2 is FYNNEI. This CDR3 has 14 amino acids. V trimming: 1 base; J trimming: 7 bases; junction bases outside the gene matches: 5. CDR3 region: CASSEGSGEGTQYF. The CDR3 nucleotides read TGTGCCAGCAGTGAAGGTAGCGGGGAGGGGACCCAGTACTTC. Based on the CDR3 plus reference TRBV2 and TRBJ2-5, the full variable domain is EPEVTQTPSHQVTQMGQEVILRCVPISNHLYFYWYRQILGQKVEFLVSFYNNEISEKSEIFDDQFSVERPDGSNFTLKIRSTKLEDSAMYFCASSEGSGEGTQYFGPGTRLLVL.

J is TRBJ2-5 and V is TRBV13; TRBD1 is a possible D gene (5 bases). Deletions cut 0 bases from V and 2 bases from J, with 22 bases between. Germline CDR1 is PRHDT and CDR2 is FYEKMQ (reference sequence). The CDR3 runs 19 residues. CDR3 sequence (DNA): TGTGCCAGCAGCTTAGGAGCAGGGATAGTAGAACAGATTCAAGAGACCCAGTACTTC. It specifies CASSLGAGIVEQIQETQYF.

The V and J genes are TRBV2 and TRBJ2-3; D unresolved. Germline V gene lookup returns CDR1 SNHLY and CDR2 FYNNEI. The V end was cut by 2 bases, the J end by 2 bases, with 5 bases between. The CDR3 covers 13 residues. This CDR3 reads CASSERYTDTQYF. In DNA form, the CDR3 reads TGTGCCAGCAGTGAACGGTACACAGATACGCAGTATTTT.

The rearrangement joins TRBV11-2 to TRBJ2-7; maybe TRBD2 (7 bases). The CDR3 sequence is 16 residues long. The V and J ends lost 2 bases and 2 bases respectively, with 16 bases between them. Germline V gene data show CDR1 as SGHAT and CDR2 as FQNNGV. The CDR3: CASSLWGGARTYEQYF. Here the CDR3 DNA reads TGTGCCAGCAGCTTATGGGGGGGGGCGAGGACCTACGAGCAGTACTTC.

This chain joins TRBV19 and TRBJ2-5; D is undetermined. This CDR3 has 11 amino acids. CDR1 LNHDA and CDR2 SQIVND come from the germline V gene (reference sequence). The V and J ends lost 6 bases and 5 bases respectively, with 7 bases between them. The CDR3 DNA reads as TGTGCCAGTAGAGTAGGGGAGACCCAGTACTTC. This translates into CASRVGETQYF.

This CDR3 reads CASSQDLRSTDTQYF. CDR3 DNA: TGCGCCAGCAGCCAAGATTTGAGGTCCACAGATACGCAGTATTTT. The chain uses TRBV4-1 and TRBJ2-3; unclear D gene. Trimming removed 0 bases from V and 2 bases from J, with 9 bases in between. From germline, CDR1 is MGHRA and CDR2 YSYEKL. The CDR3 loop spans 15 amino acids.

This chain's CDR3 is CASSLGTGIGGANVLTF. CDR3 in DNA: TGTGCCAGCAGCCTCGGGACAGGGATAGGTGGGGCCAACGTCCTGACTTTC. V gene TRBV7-3 combines with J gene TRBJ2-6, with 9 bases lining up with TRBD1. Germline-derived CDR1 and CDR2 are SGHTA and FQGTGA. The CDR3 spans 17 residues. Losses at the gene ends were 5 bases for V and 3 bases for J; bases not matched to a gene: 8.

The chain combines TRBV28 with TRBJ2-7; 10 bases line up with TRBD2. The CDR3 covers 15 residues. V was pared by 6 bases and J by 1 base, with 6 bases of the junction left unmatched. Germline-derived CDR1 and CDR2 are MDHEN and SYDVKM. The CDR3 DNA sequence: TGTGCCAGCAGCAAAACGACTAGCGGGTCCTACGAGCAGTACTTC. Its translation is CASSKTTSGSYEQYF.